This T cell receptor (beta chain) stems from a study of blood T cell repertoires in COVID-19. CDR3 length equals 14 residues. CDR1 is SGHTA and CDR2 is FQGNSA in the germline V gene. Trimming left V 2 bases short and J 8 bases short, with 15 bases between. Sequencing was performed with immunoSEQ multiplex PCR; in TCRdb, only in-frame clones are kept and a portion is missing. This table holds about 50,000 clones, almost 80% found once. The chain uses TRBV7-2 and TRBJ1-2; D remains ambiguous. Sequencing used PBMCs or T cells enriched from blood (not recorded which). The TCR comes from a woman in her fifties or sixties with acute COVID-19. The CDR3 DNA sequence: TGTGCCAGCAGCTTAATCGCTGGAGGGCAAGGCTACACCTTC. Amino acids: CASSLIAGGQGYTF.